The 19 T cell receptor beta chains presented below share a single source sample, sequenced in a study of shared T cell receptors in the human thymus. Generated by immunoSEQ multiplex PCR, the TCRdb table keeps only in-frame clones and is missing some. The table records 500,000 to 850,000 clones, around 87% of them present only once. This sample was shared with a second study, whose subject was human thymus T cells.

Sequenced sample: thymocytes. These receptors originate from a boy under two years old with a congenital heart defect.

A few counts support this clone. The chain is built from TRBV4-3 and TRBJ2-1, with 7 bases matching TRBD2. Unmatched junction bases numbered 8, after V lost 0 bases and J lost 6 bases. The germline V gene encodes CDR1 LGHNA and CDR2 YSLEER. The CDR3 contains 16 residues. In nucleotides, the CDR3 is TGCGCCAGCAGCCAAGATACGCTAGCGGAAAGCAATGAGCAGTTCTTC. Residues: CASSQDTLAESNEQFF.

The chain is built from TRBV5-1 and TRBJ2-6; 7 nucleotides align to TRBD2. The germline V gene has CDR1 SGHRS and CDR2 YFSETQ. The CDR3 has 18 residues. Trimming removed 2 bases from V and 0 bases from J; junction bases left unmatched: 8. The CDR3 nucleotides read TGCGCCAGCAGCTTCCAACTGACTAGCTCCTCTGGGGCCAACGTCCTGACTTTC. Encoded protein: CASSFQLTSSSGANVLTF.

This clone was found once. The rearrangement links TRBV15 to TRBJ2-7; 9 bases match TRBD1. Losses at the gene ends were 4 bases for V and 3 bases for J; bases not matched to a gene: 16. Germline CDR1 is LNHNV and CDR2 is YYDKDF (reference sequence). The length of the CDR3 is 18 residues. The CDR3 sequence is CATSTQLGDRAHFYEQYF. CDR3 in DNA: TGTGCCACCAGCACGCAGTTGGGGGACAGGGCTCACTTCTACGAGCAGTACTTC.

V and J are TRBV28 and TRBJ2-5; 9 bases are a match to TRBD2. CDR1 and CDR2 (germline): MDHEN, SYDVKM. Unmatched junction bases numbered 16, after V lost 5 bases and J lost 9 bases. This CDR3 has 16 amino acids. For the CDR3, the DNA is TGTGCCAGCAGTCTCCCCTGGTTAGCGGGGGATGTGGCCCAGTACTTC. Translated, it gives CASSLPWLAGDVAQYF.

This chain uses TRBV6-1 with TRBJ1-3; a weak D match, TRBD1 (6 bases). Trimming left V 3 bases short and J 3 bases short, with 15 bases between. Per germline, CDR1 MNHNS and CDR2 SASEGT. The CDR3 is 16 amino acids. CDR3 DNA: TGTGCCAGCAGTGAGGGCCGGACAGCCAATGGAAACACCATATATTTT. Amino acid sequence: CASSEGRTANGNTIYF.

This chain connects TRBV28 to TRBJ2-7, with 7 positions matching TRBD1. This CDR3 is built from 14 residues. The germline V gene has CDR1 MDHEN and CDR2 SYDVKM. Trimming removed 5 bases from V and 7 bases from J; junction bases left unmatched: 11. CDR3 loop: CASSGDSLSWEQYF. The CDR3 nucleotides are TGTGCCAGCAGTGGGGACAGTCTCTCGTGGGAGCAGTACTTC.

The chain has TRBV7-9 and TRBJ2-7; 12 bases are shared with TRBD2. This CDR3 region has 16 residues. V shed 6 bases and J 6 bases; nucleotides not matched to a gene: 12. The germline V gene has CDR1 SEHNR and CDR2 FQNEAQ (reference sequence). CDR3 in DNA: TGTGCCAGCAGTTATGGACTAGCGGGATCTCATCGCGAGCAGTACTTC. This encodes CASSYGLAGSHREQYF.

The J gene is TRBJ1-1, the V gene TRBV11-2; 8 bases fit TRBD1. With V trimmed by 5 bases and J by 4 bases, 3 bases remained unmatched. This CDR3 comprises 13 residues. Germline V gene data show CDR1 as SGHAT and CDR2 as FQNNGV. CDR3 sequence reads: CASSPGGCTEAFF. The DNA of the CDR3 is TGTGCCAGCAGCCCAGGGGGCTGCACTGAAGCTTTCTTT.

The chain employs TRBV5-6 and TRBJ2-4; 12 bases match TRBD2. The CDR3 totals 16 residues. Trimming removed 3 bases from V and 0 bases from J; junction bases left unmatched: 1. Germline lookup yields CDR1 SGHDT and CDR2 YYEEEE. The CDR3, as DNA: TGTGCCAGCAGCTGGGGACTAGCGGGAGCCAAAAACATTCAGTACTTC. This codes for CASSWGLAGAKNIQYF.

V and J are TRBV25-1 and TRBJ1-1, with D perhaps matching TRBD1 (5 bases). There are 14 residues in the CDR3. The V and J ends lost 2 bases and 6 bases respectively, with 13 bases between them. CDR1 and CDR2 (germline): MGHDK, SYGVNS. The DNA for the CDR3 is TGTGCCAGCAGTGAAACAGCCCCGGGGGCTGAAGCTTTCTTT. This translates into CASSETAPGAEAFF. Full variable domain (outside the CDR3, taken from reference TRBV25-1 and TRBJ1-1): EADIYQTPRYLVIGTGKKITLECSQTMGHDKMYWYQQDPGMELHLIHYSYGVNSTEKGDLSSESTVSRIRTEHFPLTLESARPSHTSQYLCASSETAPGAEAFFGQGTRLTVV.

This clone was observed a few times. The gene calls are TRBV6-6 and TRBJ1-5, with D perhaps TRBD1 (6 bases). The CDR3 is 16 residues long. Trimming removed 5 bases from V and 0 bases from J, with 14 bases in between. Per germline, CDR1 MNHNY and CDR2 SVGAGI (reference sequence). This chain's CDR3 is CASSPRQAYSNQPQHF. As DNA, the CDR3 is TGTGCCAGCAGTCCGAGACAGGCCTATAGCAATCAGCCCCAGCATTTT.

The chain joins TRBV2 to TRBJ2-3; D perhaps matches TRBD1 (5 bases). Looked up from germline, CDR1 is SNHLY and CDR2 is FYNNEI. The V end lost 7 bases, the J end lost 0 bases, and 20 bases lay between the germline ends. This CDR3 region has 17 residues. In DNA form, the CDR3 reads TGTGCCAGCACACTGAACAGGCGTCTATCTAGCACAGATACGCAGTATTTT. This sequence encodes CASTLNRRLSSTDTQYF.

This clone came up once. This rearrangement joins TRBV28 to TRBJ2-7; 7 bases line up with TRBD1. The CDR3 length is 12 residues. Germline CDR1 reads MDHEN; CDR2 reads SYDVKM. With 6 bases clipped from V and 4 bases from J, the junction kept 3 bases outside the gene matches. The CDR3 region is CASRGGPYEQYF. The CDR3 bases are TGTGCCAGCAGAGGGGGCCCTTACGAGCAGTACTTC.

This chain joins TRBV4-3 and TRBJ1-5; D remains unclear. CDR3 length: 15 residues. With 0 bases removed from V and 7 bases from J, the gap between germline ends came to 13 bases. Germline-derived CDR1 and CDR2 are LGHNA and YSLEER. CDR3 loop: CASSQDRREGQPQHF. The CDR3 DNA is TGCGCCAGCAGCCAAGATAGGAGGGAAGGGCAGCCCCAGCATTTT.

This chain links TRBV7-3 with TRBJ2-2; TRBD1 aligns across 8 bases. J gave up 0 bases and V 5 bases, and 5 bases lay outside the gene matches. Germline V gene data show CDR1 as SGHTA and CDR2 as FQGTGA. CDR3 size: 16 residues. The CDR3 sequence is CASSPRGPTNTGELFF. DNA of the CDR3: TGTGCCAGCAGCCCCAGGGGGCCTACGAACACCGGGGAGCTGTTTTTT.

The chain couples TRBV19 to TRBJ2-2; D is unresolved. Trimming cost V 6 bases and J 1 base, with 3 bases left between them. Per germline, CDR1 LNHDA and CDR2 SQIVND (reference sequence). The CDR3 spans 12 residues. For the CDR3, the DNA is TGTGCCAGTAGCCAGAACACCGGGGAGCTGTTTTTT. Its translation is CASSQNTGELFF. The variable domain in full, completed from reference TRBV19 and TRBJ2-2, reads DGGITQSPKYLFRKEGQNVTLSCEQNLNHDAMYWYRQDPGQGLRLIYYSQIVNDFQKGDIAEGYSVSREKKESFPLTVTSAQKNPTAFYLCASSQNTGELFFGEGSRLTVL.

The chain has TRBV10-3 and TRBJ1-3, with D possibly matching TRBD1 (6 bases). The CDR3 sequence is 17 residues long. The V end was cut by 3 bases, the J end by 2 bases, with 17 bases between. Germline-derived CDR1 and CDR2 are ENHRY and SYGVKD. CDR3 in amino acids: CAISDRGADGPGNTIYF. CDR3 bases: TGTGCCATCAGTGACAGGGGCGCAGACGGTCCTGGAAACACCATATATTTT.

As for this clone: Other DNA sequences of this sample code for an identical CDR3. This chain connects TRBV5-1 to TRBJ1-4, with TRBD1 identical over 10 bases. Trimming took 3 bases from V and 8 from J; bases not matched to a gene: 4. In germline, CDR1 is SGHRS, CDR2 YFSETQ. The CDR3 length is 14 residues. The CDR3 reads CASSSGQGYEKLFF. The CDR3 bases are TGCGCCAGCAGCTCGGGACAGGGGTACGAAAAACTGTTTTTT.

This sequence joins TRBV15 and TRBJ1-4, with 7 bases matching TRBD1. CDR3 size: 18 residues. With 0 bases clipped from V and 0 bases from J, the junction kept 7 bases outside the gene matches. Germline V gene data show CDR1 as LNHNV and CDR2 as YYDKDF (reference sequence). The DNA for the CDR3 is TGTGCCACCAGCAGAGATCCGTGGACAGGCCCAACTAATGAAAAACTGTTTTTT. Protein sequence: CATSRDPWTGPTNEKLFF.